A single sample is the source of the 2 T cell receptor beta chains below, sequenced in a study of cytomegalovirus exposure and HLA in healthy donors. PCR involved 60 Vbeta and 13 Jbeta primers. Sequencing was performed with immunoSEQ multiplex PCR; in TCRdb, only in-frame clones are kept and a portion is missing. The table includes about 170,000 clones, about 80% detected once. The specimen sequenced was PBMCs. Every receptor here comes from a woman between 25 and 40 years old in good health and CMV-seropositive.

In DNA, the CDR3 is TGTGCCAGCAGCTTAATGGCGGAGAACACTGAAGCTTTCTTT. It yields the protein CASSLMAENTEAFF. J is TRBJ1-1 and V is TRBV7-9; D call uncertain. The length of the CDR3 is 14 residues. CDR1 and CDR2 (germline): SEHNR, FQNEAQ (reference sequence). Trimming stripped 2 bases from V and 1 base from J, with 8 bases between. The full variable domain, with the rest looked up from reference TRBV7-9 and TRBJ1-1, is DTGVSQNPRHKITKRGQNVTFRCDPISEHNRLYWYRQTLGQGPEFLTYFQNEAQLEKSRLLSDRFSAERPKGSFSTLEIQRTEQGDSAMYLCASSLMAENTEAFFGQGTRLTVV.

The chain uses TRBV6-6 and TRBJ2-5, with D perhaps TRBD1 (7 bases). This CDR3 contains 15 residues. CDR1 is MNHNY, CDR2 SVGAGI, per germline (reference sequence). Deletions cut 0 bases from V and 5 bases from J, with 13 bases between. DNA of the CDR3: TGTGCCAGCAGTTACTCCAGGGGGAGGAAGGAGACCCAGTACTTC. Protein sequence: CASSYSRGRKETQYF.